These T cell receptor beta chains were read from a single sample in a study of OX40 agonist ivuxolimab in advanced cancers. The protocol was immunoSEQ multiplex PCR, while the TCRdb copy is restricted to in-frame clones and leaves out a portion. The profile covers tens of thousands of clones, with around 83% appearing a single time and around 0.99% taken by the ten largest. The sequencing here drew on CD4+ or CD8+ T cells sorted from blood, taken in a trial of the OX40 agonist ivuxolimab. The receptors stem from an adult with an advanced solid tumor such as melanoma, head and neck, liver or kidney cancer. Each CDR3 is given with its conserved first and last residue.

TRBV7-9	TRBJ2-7	CASSLPGLAGMYEQYF
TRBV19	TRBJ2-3	CASSASFSDTQYF
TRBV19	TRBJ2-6	CASSPRQTSGANVLTF
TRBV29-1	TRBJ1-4	CSARQNRNEKLFF
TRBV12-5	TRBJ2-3	CASRLSSGGVTDTQYF
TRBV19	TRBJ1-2	CASSTSGYGYTF
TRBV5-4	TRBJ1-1	CASSLGQGRGNTEAFF
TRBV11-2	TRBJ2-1	CASNPLAEDYNEQFF
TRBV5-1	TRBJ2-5	CASSVGVTSPQETQYF
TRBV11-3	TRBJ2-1	CASSFDGTSGSRDEQFF
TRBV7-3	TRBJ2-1	CASSSLAFPGRNEQFF
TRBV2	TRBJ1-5	CASRRQNSNQPQHF
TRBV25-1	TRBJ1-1	CASSEYGGGTEAFF
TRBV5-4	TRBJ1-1	CASSLRNLAEAFF
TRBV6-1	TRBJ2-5	CASSARDAQETQYF
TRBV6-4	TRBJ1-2	CATLNRDGYTF
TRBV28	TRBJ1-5	CASIRFWGNQPQHF
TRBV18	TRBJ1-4	CASSPPRGGEEKLFF
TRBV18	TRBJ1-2	CASSTDYGQPYGYTF
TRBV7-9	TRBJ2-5	CASSLAGGAQYF
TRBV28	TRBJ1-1	CASSLWGQGALGNTEAFF
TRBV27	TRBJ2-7	CASSFGRDPSIYEQYF
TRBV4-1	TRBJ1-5	CASSQGRNQPQHF
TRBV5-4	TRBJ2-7	CASSAELSSYEQYF
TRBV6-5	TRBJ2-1	CASCNGASYNEQFF
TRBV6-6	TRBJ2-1	CASSSSGLGDEQFF
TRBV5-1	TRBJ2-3	CASSFDPGGGTDTQYF
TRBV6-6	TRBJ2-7	CASSQGGPDQYEQYF
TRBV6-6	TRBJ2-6	CASSSWTSGANVLTF
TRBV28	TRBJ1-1	CASSGDGQLNTEAFF
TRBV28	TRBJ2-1	CASRPYPGLLSYNEQFF
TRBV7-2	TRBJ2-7	CASSQPGLGSDEQYF
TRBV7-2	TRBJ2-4	CASSSFGAGIQYF
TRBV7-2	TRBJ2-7	CASSLGLGVPYEQYF
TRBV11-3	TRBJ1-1	CASSLDWGTEAFF
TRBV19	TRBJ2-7	CASSIRVGLSYEQYF
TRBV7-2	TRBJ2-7	CASSLETGAYEQYF
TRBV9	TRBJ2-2	CASSVALAGVSGELFF
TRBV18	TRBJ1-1	CASSPPYSSITEAFF
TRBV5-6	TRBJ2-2	CASSSPTSGGSSSTGELFF
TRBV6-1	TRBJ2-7	CASSAGPNYEQYF